The rows below give T cell receptor beta chains drawn from one sample of a study of CD8+ T cells in alopecia areata. Profiling relied on immunoSEQ multiplex PCR, and the TCRdb table lists in-frame clones only, not all of them. The table has 150,000 or so clones, around 50% seen once. The sequencing used CD8+ T cells sorted from blood, collected at week 0. These receptors were taken from a human donor with alopecia areata. The CDR3 runs from the conserved cysteine through the conserved F or W. The D gene is left open where the match is weak. Not every row has a clone size; where given, it reads once, few, many or a size class.

CDR3 length	V gene	clone size	J gene	D gene	CDR3 protein	CDR3 DNA
13	TRBV6-5	-	TRBJ2-7	-	CASSYAETYEQYF	TGTGCCAGCAGTTACGCTGAGACCTACGAGCAGTACTTC
14	TRBV29-1	-	TRBJ2-1	-	CSVEGESSYNEQFF	TGCAGCGTTGAAGGAGAAAGCTCCTACAATGAGCAGTTCTTC
14	TRBV30	-	TRBJ2-2	-	CAWSRARVGGELFF	TGTGCCTGGAGTCGAGCGCGGGTGGGCGGGGAGCTGTTTTTT
14	TRBV4-1	few	TRBJ1-2	TRBD1	CASSGRDRGYGYTF	TGCGCCAGCAGCGGACGGGACAGGGGCTATGGCTACACCTTC
14	TRBV29-1	-	TRBJ2-7	-	CSVFWVGTGDEQYF	TGCAGCGTTTTCTGGGTGGGGACGGGCGACGAGCAGTACTTC
15	TRBV4-3	-	TRBJ1-2	-	CASSQDRAGEDGYTF	TGCGCCAGCAGCCAAGATCGGGCAGGGGAAGATGGCTACACCTTC
14	TRBV15	-	TRBJ1-6	TRBD1	CATSFDRGGSPLHF	TGTGCCACCAGCTTTGACAGGGGAGGGTCACCCCTCCACTTT
15	TRBV4-3	-	TRBJ2-3	-	CASSRFGGSADTQYF	TGCGCCAGCAGCCGGTTCGGAGGGAGCGCAGATACGCAGTATTTT
13	TRBV5-1	-	TRBJ2-7	-	CASRPTGSYEQYF	TGCGCCAGCCGCCCGACAGGCTCCTACGAGCAGTACTTC
14	TRBV9	once	TRBJ2-3	TRBD1	CASRGQSSTDTQYF	TGTGCCAGCAGGGGACAGAGTAGCACAGATACGCAGTATTTT
17	TRBV5-1	once	TRBJ2-2	-	CASSLGDVGPTPGELFF	TGCGCCAGCAGCTTGGGGGACGTAGGACCAACACCCGGGGAGCTGTTTTTT
15	TRBV11-2	-	TRBJ1-5	-	CASSFGGQGNQPQHF	TGTGCCAGCAGCTTTGGCGGTCAGGGCAATCAGCCCCAGCATTTT
13	TRBV29-1	-	TRBJ2-7	-	CSVIPPQGYEQYF	TGCAGCGTTATACCGCCACAGGGCTACGAGCAGTACTTC
12	TRBV29-1	-	TRBJ2-1	-	CSVETSMDEQFF	TGCAGCGTTGAAACCTCTATGGATGAGCAGTTCTTC
13	TRBV7-9	few	TRBJ2-7	-	CASSFRGPYEQYF	TGTGCCAGCAGCTTCCGGGGTCCTTACGAGCAGTACTTC
14	TRBV19	-	TRBJ1-1	-	CASSMGRGDTEAFF	TGTGCCAGTAGTATGGGGAGAGGGGACACTGAAGCTTTCTTT
12	TRBV29-1	-	TRBJ2-1	-	CSVEEGGNEQFF	TGCAGCGTTGAAGAGGGTGGGAATGAGCAGTTCTTC
13	TRBV30	once	TRBJ1-4	-	CAWSSTGVEKLFF	TGTGCCTGGAGTTCGACCGGTGTTGAAAAACTGTTTTTT
13	TRBV7-9	-	TRBJ2-1	-	CASSPVITSEQFF	TGTGCCAGCAGCCCGGTGATTACGAGTGAGCAGTTCTTC
13	TRBV29-1	-	TRBJ2-5	-	CSVAPGQVETQYF	TGCAGCGTCGCGCCAGGGCAGGTAGAGACCCAGTACTTC
14	TRBV13	-	TRBJ2-7	TRBD1	CASSGQEDSYEQYF	TGTGCCAGCAGCGGACAGGAGGACTCCTACGAGCAGTACTTC
13	TRBV5-1	-	TRBJ1-1	TRBD1	CASSSTGYTEAFF	TGCGCCAGCAGCTCGACAGGGTACACAGAAGCTTTCTTT
13	TRBV14	-	TRBJ2-5	-	CASTRGYQETQYF	TGTGCCAGCACCAGGGGATACCAAGAGACCCAGTACTTC
18	TRBV4-3	few	TRBJ2-1	TRBD1	CASSQLHPGTGENNEQFF	TGCGCCAGCAGCCAACTCCACCCCGGGACAGGGGAAAACAATGAGCAGTTCTTC
13	TRBV7-9	few	TRBJ1-5	-	CASSLAANQPQHF	TGTGCCAGCAGCTTGGCTGCTAATCAGCCCCAGCATTTT
13	TRBV30	-	TRBJ1-1	-	CAWSVSMGDLAFF	TGTGCCTGGAGTGTCAGTATGGGGGATTTGGCTTTCTTT
13	TRBV30	many	TRBJ1-6	-	CAWSPSGASPLHF	TGTGCCTGGAGTCCCTCGGGGGCCTCACCCCTCCACTTT
14	TRBV29-1	-	TRBJ1-2	TRBD1	CSVVGTGADYGYTF	TGCAGCGTTGTGGGGACAGGGGCGGACTATGGCTACACCTTC
12	TRBV29-1	-	TRBJ2-7	-	CSVEDGDLEQYF	TGCAGCGTTGAAGACGGGGATCTCGAGCAGTACTTC
14	TRBV5-6	many	TRBJ2-6	-	CASSFGTGANVLTF	TGTGCCAGCAGCTTCGGTACTGGGGCCAACGTCCTGACTTTC
15	TRBV9	-	TRBJ1-6	TRBD1	CASSQGDRLNSPLHF	TGTGCCAGCAGCCAAGGGGACAGATTAAATTCACCCCTCCACTTT
12	TRBV13	-	TRBJ2-4	-	CASSLNRDIQYF	TGTGCCAGCAGCTTAAACAGGGACATTCAGTACTTC